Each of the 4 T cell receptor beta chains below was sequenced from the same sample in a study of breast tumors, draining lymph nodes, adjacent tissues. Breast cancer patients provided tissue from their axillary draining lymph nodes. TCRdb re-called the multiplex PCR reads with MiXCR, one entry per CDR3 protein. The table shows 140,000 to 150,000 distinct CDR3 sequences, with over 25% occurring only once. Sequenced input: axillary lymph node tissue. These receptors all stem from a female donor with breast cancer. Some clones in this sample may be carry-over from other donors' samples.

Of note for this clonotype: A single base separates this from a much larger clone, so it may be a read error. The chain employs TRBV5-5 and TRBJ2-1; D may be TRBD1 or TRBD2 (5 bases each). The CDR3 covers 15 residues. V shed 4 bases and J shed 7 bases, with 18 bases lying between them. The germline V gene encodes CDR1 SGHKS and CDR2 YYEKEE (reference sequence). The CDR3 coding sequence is TGTGCCAGCAGCCCCGGACTGACAGTTACAAATGAGCAGTTCTTC. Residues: CASSPGLTVTNEQFF.

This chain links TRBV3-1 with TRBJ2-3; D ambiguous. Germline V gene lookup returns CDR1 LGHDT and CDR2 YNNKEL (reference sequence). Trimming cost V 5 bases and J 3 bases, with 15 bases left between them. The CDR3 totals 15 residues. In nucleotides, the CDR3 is TGTGCCAGCAGCTTAAGTCGGGCAATGACAGATACGCAGTATTTT. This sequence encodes CASSLSRAMTDTQYF.

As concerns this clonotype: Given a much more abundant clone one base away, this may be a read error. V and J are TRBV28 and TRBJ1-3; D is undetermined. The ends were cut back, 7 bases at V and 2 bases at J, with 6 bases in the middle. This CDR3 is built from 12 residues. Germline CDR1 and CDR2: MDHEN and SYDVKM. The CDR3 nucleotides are TGTGCCAGCACGGGAGCTGGAAACACCATATATTTT. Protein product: CASTGAGNTIYF.

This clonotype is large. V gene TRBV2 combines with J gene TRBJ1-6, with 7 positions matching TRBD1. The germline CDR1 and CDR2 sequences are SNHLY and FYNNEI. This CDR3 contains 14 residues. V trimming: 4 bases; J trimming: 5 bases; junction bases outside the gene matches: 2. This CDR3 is CASSATGNNSPLHF. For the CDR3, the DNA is TGTGCCAGCAGTGCGACAGGGAATAATTCACCCCTCCACTTT.